This TCR beta chain emerged from a study of blood T cell repertoires in COVID-19 (dated by TCRdb to the early 2020s). About the study as a whole: Samples from collaborators originated in the United States, Italy and Spain and spanned both the acute and convalescent phases of COVID-19. The prospective study material was composed of cDNA or gDNA derived from T cells, B-cell-depleted T cells, or PBMCs. The dataset comprised deeply sampled blood TCRbeta repertoires from subjects exposed to, actively infected with, or recovered from COVID-19. A freely available public database, intended as a resource for researchers studying the immune response to SARS-CoV-2, is where the repertoires were released. Samples were obtained from the ongoing ImmuneRACE study (first 160 participants) and from 1,254 subjects provided by 6 global collaborators. Nearly every sample came with metadata listing a de-identified subject ID, COVID-19 status, age in years and sex. Where HLA class I and class II types were available, the types were taken from metadata supplied by the sample provider, not from assay-based typing. Points the paper makes about the study in general: The quantity of clinical and demographic metadata differed by source and by participant and was supplied without curation.

The collaborating institutions used their own protocols to collect whole blood in K2EDTA tubes. For TCRbeta analysis, collaborators shipped samples in one of three forms: frozen whole blood, isolated PBMCs, or DNA extracted from either of those sample types. TCRbeta CDR3 regions were amplified from genomic DNA using the immunoSEQ Assay, a bias-controlled multiplex PCR. The original pipeline was this. Within the assay, amplification of reference gene primers was used to estimate how many nucleated cells each sample contained. To quantify the absolute abundance of each unique TCRbeta CDR3 rearrangement, sequence reads were collapsed and filtered. For each sample, productive Simpson clonality was calculated as the square root of Simpson's diversity index across productive rearrangements. TCRdb obtained this table from immuneACCESS and retained in-frame rearrangements with V and J assigned. These tables miss some clones; where compared with another copy, unresolved V genes account for less than half of the shortfall, and the remainder is unexplained. The V and J calls and clone size are taken from that table; D and trimming were inferred from the DNA. The sample table contains fewer than 300,000 clones; only one count was recorded for 82% of them. Around 2.9% of the sample belongs to the ten largest clones.

Comments on this clone: Its antigen is not yet known. One base away there is no much larger clone; base qualities are not given.

The junction shows trimming of 4 bases on V and 7 bases on J, and the gene matches do not reach 4 bases of it. The germline V gene gives CDR1 as SNHLY and CDR2 as FYNNEI. The CDR3 runs 14 amino acids, cysteine and phenylalanine included. The retained sequence is limited to the CDR3, 42 bases, with the frame set at the first base. The V and J segments used are TRBV2 and TRBJ1-5, with TRBD1 matching 10 junction bases. Sequenced material: peripheral blood. The sequence was obtained from a woman in her late teens or twenties with acute or convalescent COVID-19. The CDR3 region: CASSVGTGEQPQHF. The DNA sequence is as follows: TGTGCCAGCAGTGTAGGGACAGGGGAACAGCCCCAGCATTTT.